These 5 T cell receptor beta chains were sequenced from one sample in a study of shared clonotypes between healthy human individuals (dated by TCRdb to the early 2020s). Libraries were constructed by the immunoSEQ multiplex PCR assay. TCRdb mirrors the immuneACCESS table, restricted to in-frame sequences. Some clones are absent from its copies; in checked studies, under half trace to an unresolved V gene, and the reason for the others is unknown. Within this sample are over 750,000 clones, with 90% to 97% of them counted one time only. The ten largest clones capture over 0.2% of the sample. CD8 naive samples were CD45RO-negative cells positively selected for CCR7, giving a CD45RA+CCR7+ population that excluded TemRA cells. Sequencing used naive CD8+ T cells sorted from blood. The sample's cell subset or site, from its label and the paper: CD45RA+CCR7+. These receptors were collected from a man aged 25-40 years in good health.

J is TRBJ2-7 and V is TRBV7-6; D may be TRBD2 (6 bases). Deletions cut 1 base from V and 4 bases from J, with 8 bases between. CDR1 is SGHVS, CDR2 FNYEAQ, per germline. There are 13 residues in the CDR3. The CDR3 protein is CASSLGDFYEQYF. Here the CDR3 DNA reads TGTGCCAGCAGCTTAGGGGACTTTTACGAGCAGTACTTC.

The chain uses TRBV27 and TRBJ2-6; the D is unclear. The CDR3 is made up of 14 amino acids. Between the trimmed V and J ends, which lost 6 bases and 0 bases, there was a span of 6 bases. The germline V gene has CDR1 MNHEY and CDR2 SMNVEV (reference sequence). The CDR3 sequence: CASSQISGANVLTF. DNA for the CDR3: TGTGCCAGCAGCCAAATCTCTGGGGCCAACGTCCTGACTTTC.

The chain combines TRBV6-1 with TRBJ2-7; D perhaps matches TRBD1 (5 bases). The germline V gene has CDR1 MNHNS and CDR2 SASEGT. The V end lost 1 base, the J end lost 4 bases, and 14 bases lay between the germline ends. The CDR3 has 15 amino acids. CDR3 sequence (DNA): TGTGCCAGCAGTGAAGTTGGGGCCTCCTCATACGAGCAGTACTTC. Translation gives CASSEVGASSYEQYF.

This chain uses TRBV29-1 with TRBJ2-7, with 11 nucleotides matching TRBD2. Germline V gives CDR1 SQVTM, CDR2 ANQGSEA. CDR3 length: 15 residues. V shed 2 bases, J shed 3 bases, and the junction held 6 bases outside the gene matches. CDR3 nucleotide sequence: TGCAGCGTTGAACGCCTAGCGGGAGGCCTCTACGAGCAGTACTTC. Translated, it gives CSVERLAGGLYEQYF.

The chain couples TRBV14 to TRBJ2-1; 13 nucleotides line up with TRBD2. Germline V gene lookup returns CDR1 SGHDN and CDR2 FVKESK. The ends lost 5 bases at V and 9 bases at J; junction bases unmatched: 13. The CDR3 is 17 residues long. The CDR3 DNA sequence: TGTGCCAGCAGCGGGACTAGCGGGATAGTCGGGTTGATTGAGCAGTTCTTC. It translates to CASSGTSGIVGLIEQFF.